The present TCR beta chain was sequenced within a study of cytomegalovirus exposure and HLA in healthy donors. The PCR employed 60 Vbeta primers together with 13 Jbeta primers. The table came from immunoSEQ multiplex PCR; TCRdb's copy has only in-frame clones and leaves some out. The table lists 100,000 to 150,000 clones, 65% to 80% of them singletons. There are 17 residues in the CDR3. Germline V gene data show CDR1 as LNHNV and CDR2 as YYDKDF (reference sequence). Germline trimming cut 3 bases from V and 0 bases from J; bases unmatched to any gene: 6. Sequences were obtained from PBMCs. This sequence was found in a human donor in good health. The V gene is TRBV15, the J gene TRBJ2-2; 8 bases align to TRBD2. CDR3 region: CATSSRPGGANTGELFF. CDR3 coding DNA: TGTGCCACCAGCAGCCGGCCCGGGGGGGCGAACACCGGGGAGCTGTTTTTT.